Below are 6 T cell receptor beta chains sequenced from a single sample in a study of T cell responses to AZD1222 COVID-19 vaccine. Assay: immunoSEQ multiplex PCR; the TCRdb copy retains only in-frame clones and omits some. The sample holds fewer than 120,000 clones, 92% seen once. Sample: peripheral blood, taken on day 0 of AZD1222 vaccination. These TCRs come from an adult in good health.

The V and J genes are TRBV28 and TRBJ1-1, with TRBD1 identical over 7 bases. The germline CDR1 and CDR2 sequences are MDHEN and SYDVKM. This CDR3 region has 13 residues. V trimming: 6 bases; J trimming: 4 bases; junction bases outside the gene matches: 5. The CDR3, as DNA: TGTGCCAGCAGGACGAACAGGGGCACTGAAGCTTTCTTT. This encodes CASRTNRGTEAFF.

CDR3 nucleotide sequence: TGTGCCAGCTCAGCCGGACAGGATAATTCACCCCTCCACTTT. It yields the protein CASSAGQDNSPLHF. The chain uses TRBV18 and TRBJ1-6; TRBD1 aligns across 7 bases. CDR3 length equals 14 residues. Germline V gene sequence: CDR1 KGHSH, CDR2 LQKENI. J lost 5 bases, V lost 5 bases, and 3 bases had no gene match.

The J gene is TRBJ1-2, the V gene TRBV5-1; tentative D call: TRBD1 (6 bases). Germline values: CDR1 SGHRS, CDR2 YFSETQ. This CDR3 contains 15 residues. The V end lost 3 bases, the J end lost 0 bases, and 12 bases lay between the germline ends. CDR3 in amino acids: CASSSQGSSNYGYTF. The CDR3, as DNA: TGCGCCAGCAGCTCTCAGGGGAGCTCTAACTATGGCTACACCTTC.

This chain connects TRBV6-5 to TRBJ1-6; D is undetermined. This CDR3 region has 12 residues. Trimming pared 1 base from V and 8 bases from J, leaving 3 bases between. CDR1 and CDR2 from the germline V gene are MNHEY and SVGAGI. The CDR3 sequence is CASSYLDSPLHF. In nucleotides, the CDR3 is TGTGCCAGCAGTTACTTGGATTCACCCCTCCACTTT.

This chain uses TRBV5-1 with TRBJ2-2, with 7 bases fitting TRBD2. Trimming removed 0 bases from V and 5 bases from J; junction bases left unmatched: 4. This CDR3 spans 15 amino acids. Germline values: CDR1 SGHRS, CDR2 YFSETQ. Written as DNA, the CDR3 is TGCGCCAGCAGCTTGGGGGCTAGCGGTACCGGGGAGCTGTTTTTT. Translating gives CASSLGASGTGELFF. The full variable domain, with the rest looked up from reference TRBV5-1 and TRBJ2-2, is KAGVTQTPRYLIKTRGQQVTLSCSPISGHRSVSWYQQTPGQGLQFLFEYFSETQRNKGNFPGRFSGRQFSNSRSEMNVSTLELGDSALYLCASSLGASGTGELFFGEGSRLTVL.

The V gene is TRBV14, the J gene TRBJ2-5; D unresolved. The CDR3 consists of 14 residues. V lost 4 bases, J lost 4 bases, and 13 bases lay in between. Germline values: CDR1 SGHDN, CDR2 FVKESK. The CDR3 DNA sequence: TGTGCCAGCAGCCGCGGCTCTCTCCGAGAGACCCAGTACTTC. It codes for CASSRGSLRETQYF.